The 14 T cell receptor beta chains below were found in one sample sequenced in a study of molecular identifiers for immune sequencing clone quantification. A single record per CDR3 protein comes from TCRdb applying MiXCR to the PCR reads. The data show roughly 86,000 distinct CDR3 sequences, roughly 19% seen once. Sequencing was done on a sample of naive CD8+ T cells from blood, with Jurkat cell RNA spiked in. Subset given: FACS-sorted CD8+CD4-CCR7+CD45RA+ naive T cells. These receptors all stem from a human donor in good health. Some libraries in this study had Jurkat cell RNA spiked in.

This clonotype showed up many times. The rearrangement uses TRBV20-1 and TRBJ2-7; 12 positions match TRBD2. The J segment lost 7 bases and the V segment lost 3 bases, leaving 7 bases of the junction unmatched. There are 14 residues in the CDR3. In germline, CDR1 is DFQATT, CDR2 SNEGSKA (reference sequence). CDR3 protein: CSARELAGGSEQYF. The CDR3 nucleotides are TGCAGTGCTAGGGAGCTAGCGGGAGGGAGTGAGCAGTACTTC.

This clonotype was observed a few times. The rearrangement joins TRBV9 to TRBJ2-7, with TRBD2 identical over 8 bases. Germline V gene data show CDR1 as SGDLS and CDR2 as YYNGEE. The V gene end was trimmed by 0 bases and the J gene end by 5 bases; junction bases not matched to a gene: 7. This CDR3 comprises 15 residues. CDR3 region: CASSVATGRANEQYF. CDR3 DNA sequence: TGTGCCAGCAGCGTAGCTACCGGGAGGGCCAACGAGCAGTACTTC.

This clonotype has only a few counts. A read error is possible here, since a much larger clone lies one base away. This chain connects TRBV7-9 to TRBJ2-7; tentatively, D is TRBD1 (5 bases). This CDR3 has 12 amino acids. Germline CDR1 reads SEHNR; CDR2 reads FQNEAQ (reference sequence). The ends were cut back, 5 bases at V and 9 bases at J, with 14 bases in the middle. The CDR3 bases are TGTGCCAGCAGCCCCAGGGCCTCCCCGCAGTACTTC. Amino acid sequence: CASSPRASPQYF.

This clonotype occurred many times. The CDR3 DNA reads as TGTGCCAGTAGTATTGCACTAGCGGACGCCTACGAGCAGTACTTC. Amino acid sequence: CASSIALADAYEQYF. V and J are TRBV19 and TRBJ2-7; 8 bases fit TRBD2. CDR3 length equals 15 residues. V dropped 3 bases and J dropped 2; count of bases not matched to a gene: 6. Germline assignment: CDR1 LNHDA and CDR2 SQIVND (reference sequence).

This clonotype came up once. The V call is TRBV4-1, the J call TRBJ2-1; no clear D. Looked up from germline, CDR1 is MGHRA and CDR2 is YSYEKL. CDR3 length: 12 residues. V shed 1 base and J shed 7 bases, with 5 bases lying between them. The DNA of the CDR3 is TGCGCCAGCAGCCAAGCAGGAAATGAGCAGTTCTTC. Amino acids: CASSQAGNEQFF.

This clonotype was counted once. This chain's CDR3 is CASSASRGTGEDTQYF. The CDR3 DNA follows: TGTGCCAGCAGCGCGTCCCGCGGGACAGGTGAAGATACGCAGTATTTT. This chain uses TRBV7-2 with TRBJ2-3; 8 bases map to TRBD1. Germline V gene lookup returns CDR1 SGHTA and CDR2 FQGNSA. The length of the CDR3 is 16 residues. V shed 5 bases and J 5 bases; nucleotides not matched to a gene: 12.

This clonotype was counted many times. The chain joins TRBV7-2 to TRBJ2-2; 8 nucleotides match TRBD2. V dropped 1 base and J dropped 7; count of bases not matched to a gene: 5. This CDR3 spans 15 amino acids. Per germline, CDR1 SGHTA and CDR2 FQGNSA. Written as DNA, the CDR3 is TGTGCCAGCAGCTTAGTCGGGGGGGCAATCGGGGAGCTGTTTTTT. Amino acid sequence: CASSLVGGAIGELFF.

This clonotype was counted at least ten times. The gene calls are TRBV20-1 and TRBJ2-7; D is perhaps TRBD1 (6 bases). The V and J ends lost 0 bases and 0 bases respectively, with 12 bases between them. This CDR3 has 15 residues. Germline lookup yields CDR1 DFQATT and CDR2 SNEGSKA (reference sequence). CDR3 protein: CSARDWTESSYEQYF. Written as DNA, the CDR3 is TGCAGTGCTAGAGATTGGACAGAAAGCTCCTACGAGCAGTACTTC.

This clonotype has a count of ten or more. The CDR3 protein is CASSLVGEQETQYF. The CDR3 coding sequence is TGTGCCAGCAGTTTGGTCGGGGAACAAGAGACCCAGTACTTC. The chain has TRBV28 and TRBJ2-5; D may be TRBD2 (5 bases). The V gene lost 3 bases and the J gene lost 2 bases, with 10 bases spanning the gap. Germline V gene sequence: CDR1 MDHEN, CDR2 SYDVKM. CDR3 length: 14 residues.

This clonotype was observed many times. V gene TRBV20-1 combines with J gene TRBJ2-7; 11 bases fit TRBD1. Germline V gene data show CDR1 as DFQATT and CDR2 as SNEGSKA (reference sequence). Unmatched junction bases numbered 3, after V lost 6 bases and J lost 5 bases. CDR3 length: 12 amino acids. The CDR3 spells CSAGQGAHEQYF. In DNA, the CDR3 is TGCAGTGCCGGACAGGGGGCCCACGAGCAGTACTTC.

About this clonotype itself: With a much larger clone just one base away, this may be a read error. J is TRBJ2-5 and V is TRBV27; the D is unclear. The CDR3 is made up of 15 amino acids. In germline, CDR1 is MNHEY, CDR2 SMNVEV (reference sequence). CDR3 in DNA: TGTGCCTGCAGTGCACGCCAGACTTACCAAGAGACCCAGTACTTC. This encodes CACSARQTYQETQYF.

This rearrangement joins TRBV30 to TRBJ2-2; 10 positions agree with TRBD1. The length of the CDR3 is 17 residues. Germline CDR1 reads GTSNPN; CDR2 reads SVGIG (reference sequence). V dropped 1 base and J dropped 7; count of bases not matched to a gene: 12. The CDR3 loop is CAWSALSTGGVNGELFF. The CDR3 nucleotides are TGTGCCTGGAGTGCCCTCTCGACAGGGGGCGTGAACGGGGAGCTGTTTTTT.

The V call is TRBV28, the J call TRBJ2-1, with D perhaps TRBD2 (6 bases). Trimming removed 6 bases at V and 0 bases at J, with 12 bases between. The CDR3 is 15 amino acids. Germline CDR1 reads MDHEN; CDR2 reads SYDVKM. CDR3 bases: TGTGCCAGCAGAGGACTATCCAGCTCCTACAATGAGCAGTTCTTC. Its translation: CASRGLSSSYNEQFF.

The chain uses TRBV6-2 or TRBV6-3 and TRBJ1-5; 12 positions match TRBD1. The CDR3 sequence is 16 residues long. J was trimmed by 5 bases and V by 1 base; bases with no gene match: 3. Germline V gene lookup returns CDR1 MNHEY and CDR2 SVGEGT. CDR3 region: CASSYLGQGAYQPQHF. The CDR3 region has the DNA TGTGCCAGCAGTTACTTGGGACAGGGGGCGTATCAGCCCCAGCATTTT.